A single sample gave rise to the 20 T cell receptor beta chains below, sequenced in a study of blood T cells in healthy people across ages. With a J-beta primer mix and a sample-barcoded 5' primer, a second PCR ran about 7 to 12 cycles. TCRdb redid the calling of the 5' RACE reads with MiXCR, one entry per CDR3 protein. The table has 600,000 or so distinct CDR3 sequences, about 30% seen once; the top ten hold around 14%. Sequencing was done on a sample of blood. The source is a woman of 80 years or more in good health.

The chain combines TRBV2 with TRBJ2-1; D is perhaps TRBD2 (6 bases). V lost 1 base, J lost 4 bases, and 11 bases lay in between. Germline-derived CDR1 and CDR2 are SNHLY and FYNNEI. The length of the CDR3 is 15 residues. CDR3 DNA: TGTGCCAGCAGTGAAGTGATAGCGGAATACAATGAGCAGTTCTTC. This translates into CASSEVIAEYNEQFF.

The DNA for the CDR3 is TGTGCCAGCAGCCACACCGGGAACCAAGAGACCCAGTACTTC. Protein sequence: CASSHTGNQETQYF. The J gene is TRBJ2-5, the V gene TRBV5-5, with D possibly TRBD2 on 5 matching bases. Trimming left V 4 bases short and J 0 bases short, with 10 bases between. Germline V gene data show CDR1 as SGHKS and CDR2 as YYEKEE (reference sequence). This CDR3 has 14 residues.

This clonotype was observed at least ten times. The chain joins TRBV3-1 to TRBJ2-7; TRBD1 matches 10 bases. V gave up 5 bases and J gave up 0 bases; unmatched junction bases: 7. The CDR3 spans 16 residues. Germline CDR1 is LGHDT and CDR2 is YNNKEL (reference sequence). CDR3 in amino acids: CASSGPGQGFSYEQYF. CDR3 in DNA: TGTGCCAGCAGCGGTCCGGGACAGGGGTTCTCCTACGAGCAGTACTTC.

The chain is built from TRBV20-1 and TRBJ2-3, with 7 bases fitting TRBD1. Germline V gene sequence: CDR1 DFQATT, CDR2 SNEGSKA (reference sequence). Trimming removed 5 bases from V and 2 bases from J; junction bases left unmatched: 7. There are 14 residues in the CDR3. The CDR3 loop is CSASLTGYTDTQYF. CDR3 nucleotide sequence: TGCAGTGCTTCACTGACAGGGTACACAGATACGCAGTATTTT.

This clonotype was picked up many times. The chain recombines TRBV29-1 with TRBJ1-2; TRBD1 matches at 9 bases. The CDR3 consists of 12 residues. The junction had 1 base not matched to a gene; V was cut back by 4 bases and J by 4 bases. Germline V gene data show CDR1 as SQVTM and CDR2 as ANQGSEA. For the CDR3, the DNA is TGCAGCGTTGCGGGACAGGGCTATGGCTACACCTTC. It translates to CSVAGQGYGYTF.

There are many counts of this clonotype. The chain combines TRBV30 with TRBJ2-3; TRBD2 matches at 9 bases. The V gene's germline CDR1 is GTSNPN and CDR2 SVGIG (reference sequence). This CDR3 is 16 amino acids long. Trimming cost V 0 bases and J 2 bases; bases outside gene matches: 6. CDR3 DNA: TGTGCCTGGAGTGTACGGGCGGGGGGGAACACAGATACGCAGTATTTT. It encodes CAWSVRAGGNTDTQYF. Together with reference TRBV30 and TRBJ2-3, the CDR3 gives the full variable domain: SQTIHQWPATLVQPVGSPLSLECTVEGTSNPNLYWYRQAAGRGLQLLFYSVGIGQISSEVPQNLSASRPQDRQFILSSKKLLLSDSGFYLCAWSVRAGGNTDTQYFGPGTRLTVL.

This clonotype was recorded only once. This could be a read error, since a much larger clone is one nucleotide away. Likely a read error: the CDR3 ends without its conserved phenylalanine or tryptophan. J is TRBJ2-7 and V is TRBV19; 14 bases match TRBD2. V was pared by 5 bases and J by 7 bases, with 4 bases of the junction left unmatched. Germline assignment: CDR1 LNHDA and CDR2 SQIVND (reference sequence). The length of the CDR3 is 14 residues. The CDR3 is CASSSGLAGGEQYC. CDR3 DNA sequence: TGTGCCAGTAGTTCCGGACTAGCGGGGGGAGAGCAGTACTGC.

This clonotype was recorded at least ten times. The chain employs TRBV20-1 and TRBJ2-3, with 7 bases that match TRBD2. This CDR3 comprises 16 residues. Germline V gene data show CDR1 as DFQATT and CDR2 as SNEGSKA (reference sequence). The J segment lost 5 bases and the V segment lost 0 bases, leaving 11 bases of the junction unmatched. In nucleotides, the CDR3 is TGCAGTGCTAGAGATAATCGCGGGGGACGAGAAGATACGCAGTATTTT. Encoded protein: CSARDNRGGREDTQYF.

The chain has TRBV12-3 or TRBV12-4 and TRBJ1-2, with 8 bases matching TRBD1. CDR3 length equals 13 residues. V lost 4 bases and J lost 4; bases outside the gene matches: 2. The CDR3 nucleotides are TGTGCCAGCAGTTACAGGGGGACCTATGGCTACACCTTC. The encoded protein is CASSYRGTYGYTF.

This clonotype was seen a handful of times. V and J are TRBV30 and TRBJ2-7, with 12 bases lining up with TRBD1. The germline V gene has CDR1 GTSNPN and CDR2 SVGIG (reference sequence). V lost 1 base to trimming and J lost 6 bases; unmatched junction nucleotides: 16. The length of the CDR3 is 18 residues. Written as DNA, the CDR3 is TGTGCCTGGAGTGCCTACACTGCGACGGGACAGGGGGCGGCCGAGCAGTACTTC. It codes for CAWSAYTATGQGAAEQYF.

Concerning this clonotype itself: This may be a read error: a much more frequent sequence differs by one nucleotide. The V gene is TRBV13, the J gene TRBJ1-2; D unresolved. The ends were cut back, 5 bases at V and 7 bases at J, with 14 bases in the middle. The CDR3 covers 13 residues. Germline V gene lookup returns CDR1 PRHDT and CDR2 FYEKMQ (reference sequence). The CDR3: CASSESLSRGYTF. The CDR3 coding sequence is TGTGCCAGCAGCGAGTCCCTTTCTCGTGGCTACACCTTC.

There are a few counts of this clonotype. The V call is TRBV6-1, the J call TRBJ1-6; D is unresolved. Germline V lookup: CDR1 MNHNS, CDR2 SASEGT. The CDR3 sequence is 14 residues long. V was trimmed by 9 bases and J by 7 bases, leaving 16 bases between them. CDR3 nucleotides: TGTGCCAGTTTCTTCGACCCAGGAAATTCACCCCTCCACTTT. Residues: CASFFDPGNSPLHF.

Notes on this clonotype: The junction and the germline gene differ at one end; a read error may be behind it. This rearrangement joins TRBV6-5 to TRBJ1-1; D possibly corresponds to TRBD1 (6 bases). Germline V gene lookup returns CDR1 MNHEY and CDR2 SVGAGI. This CDR3 has 15 amino acids. This CDR3 reads CACRVRPGDGTEAFF. CDR3 in DNA: TGTGCCTGCAGGGTCCGACCAGGGGACGGCACTGAAGCTTTCTTT.

This chain connects TRBV6-1 to TRBJ2-7; 8 nucleotides line up with TRBD1. This CDR3 spans 13 amino acids. Trimming cost V 5 bases and J 5 bases; bases outside gene matches: 5. Per the germline V gene, CDR1 is MNHNS and CDR2 is SASEGT. CDR3 loop: CASSRQGINEQYF. In DNA, the CDR3 is TGTGCCAGCAGTCGACAGGGGATCAACGAGCAGTACTTC.

This clonotype was detected many times. The chain carries TRBV3-1 and TRBJ2-3; 15 nucleotides match TRBD2. CDR3 length equals 17 residues. Germline V gene lookup returns CDR1 LGHDT and CDR2 YNNKEL (reference sequence). The V and J ends lost 2 bases and 5 bases, in that order; junction bases with no gene match: 5. The CDR3 bases are TGTGCCAGCAGCCAACCCGGGACTAGCGGGGGGATAGATACGCAGTATTTT. Translation: CASSQPGTSGGIDTQYF.

This clonotype came up many times. The junction departs from the called germline gene at one end, perhaps through a read error. The chain employs TRBV6-5 and TRBJ2-3; D might be TRBD1 (6 bases). Germline CDR1 is MNHEY and CDR2 is SVGAGI. The CDR3 is made up of 15 amino acids. The CDR3: CASKRAGEGTDTQYF. CDR3 DNA sequence: TGCGCTAGTAAACGGGCAGGGGAAGGCACAGATACGCAGTATTTT.

This clonotype was detected ten times or more. This chain links TRBV10-3 with TRBJ2-7, with D tentatively TRBD1 or TRBD2 (5 bases each). From germline, CDR1 is ENHRY and CDR2 SYGVKD. The CDR3 sequence is 14 residues long. V was trimmed by 2 bases and J by 0 bases, leaving 8 bases between them. This CDR3 is CAISEGGSSYEQYF. In DNA, the CDR3 is TGTGCCATCAGTGAGGGGGGAAGCTCCTACGAGCAGTACTTC.

The table lists this clonotype with many counts. The J gene is TRBJ2-1, the V gene TRBV7-3; TRBD2 matches 11 bases. This CDR3 has 17 residues. The V gene's germline CDR1 is SGHTA and CDR2 FQGTGA. The V gene end was trimmed by 5 bases and the J gene end by 0 bases; junction bases not matched to a gene: 6. The DNA of the CDR3 is TGTGCCAGCAGCCGTAGCGGGGGGGACAGCTCCTACAATGAGCAGTTCTTC. This codes for CASSRSGGDSSYNEQFF.

Ten or more counts support this clonotype. The chain uses TRBV27 and TRBJ2-7; D might be TRBD1 (5 bases). Germline V gene data show CDR1 as MNHEY and CDR2 as SMNVEV (reference sequence). Trimming removed 6 bases from V and 1 base from J, with 13 bases in between. This CDR3 contains 14 residues. As DNA, the CDR3 is TGTGCCAGCAGGGATACAGGATCTTCCTACGAGCAGTACTTC. Translated: CASRDTGSSYEQYF.

This clonotype was counted between two and nine times. J is TRBJ1-3 and V is TRBV20-1; D remains unclear. The germline V gene encodes CDR1 DFQATT and CDR2 SNEGSKA (reference sequence). V was clipped by 5 bases and J by 1 base, with 12 bases between them. This CDR3 has 14 amino acids. CDR3 DNA sequence: TGCAGTGCTGGAGGACCGAAGTCTGGAAACACCATATATTTT. This encodes CSAGGPKSGNTIYF.